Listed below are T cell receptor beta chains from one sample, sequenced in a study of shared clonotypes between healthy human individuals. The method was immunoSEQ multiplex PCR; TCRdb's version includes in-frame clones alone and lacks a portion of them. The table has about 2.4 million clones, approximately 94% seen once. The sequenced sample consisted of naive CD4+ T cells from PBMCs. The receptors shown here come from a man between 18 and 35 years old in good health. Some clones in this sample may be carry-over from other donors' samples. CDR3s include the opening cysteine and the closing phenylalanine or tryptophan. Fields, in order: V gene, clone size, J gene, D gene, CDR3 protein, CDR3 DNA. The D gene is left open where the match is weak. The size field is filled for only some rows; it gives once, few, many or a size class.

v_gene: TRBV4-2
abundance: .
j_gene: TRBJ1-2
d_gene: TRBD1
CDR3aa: CASSQTHTGGPNYGYTF
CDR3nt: TGTGCCAGCAGCCAAACGCATACAGGGGGCCCTAACTATGGCTACACCTTC

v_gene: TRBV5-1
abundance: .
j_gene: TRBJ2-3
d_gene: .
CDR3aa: CASSLPRGSTDTQYF
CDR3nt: TGCGCCAGCAGCTTGCCTCGGGGGAGCACAGATACGCAGTATTTT

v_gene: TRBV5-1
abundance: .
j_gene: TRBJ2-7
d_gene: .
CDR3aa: CASSLALSGYEQYF
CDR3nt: TGCGCCAGCAGCTTGGCCTTATCAGGGTACGAGCAGTACTTC

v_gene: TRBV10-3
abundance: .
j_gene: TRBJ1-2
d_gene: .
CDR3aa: CAISEEGNYGYTF
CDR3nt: TGTGCCATCAGTGAGGAGGGGAACTATGGCTACACCTTC

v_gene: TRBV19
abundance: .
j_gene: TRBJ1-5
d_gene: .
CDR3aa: CASSSQWARDQPQHF
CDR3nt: TGTGCCAGTAGTTCCCAGTGGGCCCGCGATCAGCCCCAGCATTTT

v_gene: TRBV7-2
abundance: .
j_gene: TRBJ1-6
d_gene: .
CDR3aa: CASSLVSVGPNSPLHF
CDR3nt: TGTGCCAGCAGCTTAGTGAGTGTAGGGCCAAATTCACCCCTCCACTTT

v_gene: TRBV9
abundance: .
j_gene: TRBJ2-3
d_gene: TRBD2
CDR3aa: CASSTAKASGRAFDTQYF
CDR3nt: TGTGCCAGCAGCACAGCGAAAGCTAGCGGGAGGGCATTCGATACGCAGTATTTT

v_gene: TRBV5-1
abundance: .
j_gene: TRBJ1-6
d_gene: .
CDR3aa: CASSSRRNNSPLHF
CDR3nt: TGCGCCAGCAGCTCAAGACGGAATAATTCACCCCTCCACTTT

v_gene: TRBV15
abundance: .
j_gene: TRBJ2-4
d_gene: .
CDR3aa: CATSRSTQVNIQYF
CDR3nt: TGTGCCACCAGCAGATCCACCCAAGTAAACATTCAGTACTTC

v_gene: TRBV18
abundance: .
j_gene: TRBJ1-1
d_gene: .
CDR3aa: CASSPETVNTEAFF
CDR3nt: TGTGCCAGCTCACCAGAAACAGTGAACACTGAAGCTTTCTTT

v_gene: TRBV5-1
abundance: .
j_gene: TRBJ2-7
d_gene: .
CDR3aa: CASSLIERYEQYF
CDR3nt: TGCGCCAGCAGCCTGATTGAGCGGTACGAGCAGTACTTC

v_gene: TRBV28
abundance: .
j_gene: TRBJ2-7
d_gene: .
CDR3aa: CASSLSSYEQYF
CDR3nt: TGTGCCAGCAGTTTAAGCTCCTACGAGCAGTACTTC

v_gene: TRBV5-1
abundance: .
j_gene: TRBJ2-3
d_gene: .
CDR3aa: CASSSGTDTQYF
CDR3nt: TGCGCCAGCAGCTCCGGCACAGATACGCAGTATTTT

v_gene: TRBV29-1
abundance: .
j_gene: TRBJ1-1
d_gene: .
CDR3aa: CSVRGVLNTEAFF
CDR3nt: TGCAGCGTGCGGGGGGTTCTGAACACTGAAGCTTTCTTT

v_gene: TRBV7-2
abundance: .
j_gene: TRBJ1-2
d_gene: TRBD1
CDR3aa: CASSYRTGDGYTF
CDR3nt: TGTGCCAGCAGCTATCGGACAGGGGATGGCTACACCTTC

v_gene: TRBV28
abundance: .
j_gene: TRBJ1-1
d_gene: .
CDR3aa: CASSLARLGETEAFF
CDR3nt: TGTGCCAGCAGTTTGGCCCGACTTGGGGAGACTGAAGCTTTCTTT

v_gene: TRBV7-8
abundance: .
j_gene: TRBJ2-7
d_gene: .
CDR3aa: CASSVGLTRTSSYEQYF
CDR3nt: TGTGCCAGCAGCGTAGGACTTACTCGGACATCCTCCTACGAGCAGTACTTC

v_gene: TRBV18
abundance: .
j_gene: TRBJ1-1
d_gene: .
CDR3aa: CASSPDPNTEAFF
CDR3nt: TGTGCCAGCTCCCCGGATCCGAACACTGAAGCTTTCTTT

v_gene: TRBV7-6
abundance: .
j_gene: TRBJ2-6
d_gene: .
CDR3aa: CASSAGSSGANVLTF
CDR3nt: TGTGCCAGCAGCGCCGGGAGCTCTGGGGCCAACGTCCTGACTTTC

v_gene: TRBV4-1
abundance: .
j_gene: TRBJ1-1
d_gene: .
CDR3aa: CASSQVRAGLLNTEAFF
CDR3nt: TGCGCCAGCAGCCAAGTGCGTGCAGGGCTATTGAACACTGAAGCTTTCTTT

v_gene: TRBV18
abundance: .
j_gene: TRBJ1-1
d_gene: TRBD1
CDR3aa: CASSLLGQADRTEAFF
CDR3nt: TGTGCCAGCTCACTCCTCGGACAGGCAGATCGGACTGAAGCTTTCTTT

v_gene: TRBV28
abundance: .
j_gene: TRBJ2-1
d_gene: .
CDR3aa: CSIGGEVNNEQFF
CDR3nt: TGTTCGATCGGGGGAGAGGTTAACAATGAGCAGTTCTTC

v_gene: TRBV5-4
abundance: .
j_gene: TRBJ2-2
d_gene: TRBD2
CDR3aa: CASSLAGTSLTGELFF
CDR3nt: TGTGCCAGCAGCTTGGCAGGGACTAGCCTTACCGGGGAGCTGTTTTTT

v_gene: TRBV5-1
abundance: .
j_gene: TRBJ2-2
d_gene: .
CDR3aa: CASSVQGNTGELFF
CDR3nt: TGCGCCAGCAGCGTACAGGGGAACACCGGGGAGCTGTTTTTT

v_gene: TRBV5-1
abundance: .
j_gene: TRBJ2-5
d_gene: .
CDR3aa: CASSLLWVTGETQYF
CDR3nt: TGCGCCAGCAGCTTGCTGTGGGTTACGGGAGAGACCCAGTACTTC

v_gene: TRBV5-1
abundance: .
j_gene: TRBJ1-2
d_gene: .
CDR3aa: CASSPGGETNYGYTF
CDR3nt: TGCGCCAGCAGCCCCGGTGGTGAGACTAACTATGGCTACACCTTC

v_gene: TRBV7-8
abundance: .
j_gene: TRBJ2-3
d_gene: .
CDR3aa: CASSFDRPLGTDTQYF
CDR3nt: TGTGCCAGCAGCTTTGACAGACCACTGGGCACAGATACGCAGTATTTT

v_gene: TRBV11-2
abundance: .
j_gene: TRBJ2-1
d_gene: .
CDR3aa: CASSSIGLRRFF
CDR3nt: TGTGCCAGCAGCTCCATAGGATTAAGGAGGTTCTTC

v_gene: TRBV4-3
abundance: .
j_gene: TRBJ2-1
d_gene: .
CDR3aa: CASSREYNNEQFF
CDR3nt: TGCGCCAGCAGCCGCGAATACAACAATGAGCAGTTCTTC

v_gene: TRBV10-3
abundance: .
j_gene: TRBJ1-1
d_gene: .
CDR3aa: CAISESRAEAFF
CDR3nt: TGTGCCATCAGTGAGTCGAGGGCTGAAGCTTTCTTT

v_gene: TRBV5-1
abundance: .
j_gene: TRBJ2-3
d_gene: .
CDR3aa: CASSVGQDTQYF
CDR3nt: TGCGCCAGCTCGGTAGGACAAGATACGCAGTATTTT

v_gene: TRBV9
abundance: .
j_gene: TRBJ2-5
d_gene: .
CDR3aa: CASGRAPQETQYF
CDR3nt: TGTGCCAGCGGGCGGGCGCCGCAAGAGACCCAGTACTTC

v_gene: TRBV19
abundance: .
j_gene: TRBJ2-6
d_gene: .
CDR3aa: CASRPTLSRAGANVLTF
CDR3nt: TGTGCCAGTAGGCCCACCCTTTCCAGGGCTGGGGCCAACGTCCTGACTTTC

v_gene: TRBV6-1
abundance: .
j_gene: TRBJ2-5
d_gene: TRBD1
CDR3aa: CASRQGAVETQYF
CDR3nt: TGTGCCAGCAGACAGGGGGCGGTGGAGACCCAGTACTTC

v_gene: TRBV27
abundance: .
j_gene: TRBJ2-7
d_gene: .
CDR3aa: CASPQEPYEQYF
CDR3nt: TGTGCCAGCCCCCAAGAACCCTACGAGCAGTACTTC

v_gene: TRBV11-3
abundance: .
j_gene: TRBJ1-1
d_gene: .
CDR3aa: CASSFYQNTEAFF
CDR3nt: TGTGCCAGCAGCTTTTATCAGAACACTGAAGCTTTCTTT

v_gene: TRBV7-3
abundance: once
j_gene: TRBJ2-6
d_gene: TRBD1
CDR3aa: CASSSTRDSSGANVLTF
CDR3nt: TGTGCCAGCAGCTCCACCAGGGACAGCTCTGGGGCCAACGTCCTGACTTTC

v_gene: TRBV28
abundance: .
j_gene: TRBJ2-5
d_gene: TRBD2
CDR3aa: CASSSRLAGGETQYF
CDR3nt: TGTGCCAGCAGTTCCCGACTAGCGGGAGGAGAGACCCAGTACTTC

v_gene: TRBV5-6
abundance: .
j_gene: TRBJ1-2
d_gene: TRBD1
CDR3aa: CASSSDRGRRGYTF
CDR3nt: TGTGCCAGCAGTAGCGACAGGGGGCGAAGAGGCTACACCTTC

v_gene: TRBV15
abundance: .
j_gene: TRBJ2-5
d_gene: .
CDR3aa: CATSRTVRETQYF
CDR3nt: TGTGCCACCAGCAGGACTGTGAGGGAGACCCAGTACTTC

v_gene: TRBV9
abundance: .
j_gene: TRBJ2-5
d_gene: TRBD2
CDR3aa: CASSVVGASGPQETQYF
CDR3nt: TGTGCCAGCAGCGTAGTGGGGGCTAGCGGGCCCCAAGAGACCCAGTACTTC

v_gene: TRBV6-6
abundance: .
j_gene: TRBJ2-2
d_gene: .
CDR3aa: CASSYALGTGELFF
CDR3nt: TGTGCCAGCAGTTACGCCCTCGGCACCGGGGAGCTGTTTTTT

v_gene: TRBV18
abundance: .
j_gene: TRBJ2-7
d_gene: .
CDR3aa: CASSPDRNSDEQYF
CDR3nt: TGTGCCAGCTCACCTGATCGGAATAGTGACGAGCAGTACTTC

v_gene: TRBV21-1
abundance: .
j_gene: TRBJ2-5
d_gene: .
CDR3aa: CASSKDVGQATYQETQYF
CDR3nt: TGTGCCAGCAGCAAAGACGTCGGGCAGGCTACGTACCAAGAGACCCAGTACTTC

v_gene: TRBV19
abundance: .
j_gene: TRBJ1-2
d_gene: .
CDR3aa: CASSRGRVLAGYTF
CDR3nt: TGTGCCAGTAGCCGGGGACGGGTTCTAGCGGGCTACACCTTC

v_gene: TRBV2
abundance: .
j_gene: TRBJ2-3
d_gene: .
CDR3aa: CASSSPPGTSTDTQYF
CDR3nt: TGTGCCAGCAGCAGTCCCCCAGGGACGAGCACAGATACGCAGTATTTT

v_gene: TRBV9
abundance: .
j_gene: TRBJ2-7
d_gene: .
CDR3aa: CASSVGSSDSYEQYF
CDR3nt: TGTGCCAGCAGCGTAGGGTCGTCAGACTCCTACGAGCAGTACTTC